What follows is one T cell receptor (beta chain) and its context. This clonotype was counted a few times. Its antigen specificity is not known. The record has no base qualities; no much larger clone is one base away. The intended sense of this specimen's treatment or condition label: allogeneic hematopoietic cell transplantation with graft depleted of TCRalphabeta T cells and CD19 B cells. Transplant recipients were children who received TCRalphabeta/CD19-depleted allogeneic hematopoietic cell grafts. From its cysteine to its phenylalanine, the CDR3 spans 16 amino acids. CDR3 DNA is the only sequence kept; it has 48 bases, read in frame from the first base. As encoded in the germline V gene, CDR1 is LGHNA while CDR2 is YNFKEQ. After removal of 4 bases from V and 4 bases from J, the junction retains 9 bases not matched to a gene. Receptor libraries were prepared by PCR. The run used an Illumina HiSeq 2500. TCR libraries were prepared with molecular barcoding, using unique molecular identifiers to normalize TCRbeta repertoire quantification. TCRdb reanalyzed the raw reads on its own, using fastp at Q25 for trimming and MiXCR for clone calling, and kept in-frame beta chains. Identical CDR3 protein sequences are pooled into one entry, listed with their most common genes and DNA. For this sample there are some 300,000 distinct CDR3 sequences; over 7.5% appear just once. The top ten clones comprise 9.1% of the sample.

The data belong to a study of T-cell reconstitution after alpha-beta-depleted transplantation in children listed by TCRdb under 2016. About the study as a whole: T-cell immune reconstitution after TCRalphabeta/CD19-depleted allogeneic hematopoietic cell transplantation in children was quantitatively tracked in the study by means of TCR repertoire profiling.

Overall study outcomes, separate from this receptor: In some patients, the high TCRbeta diversity seen at day 60 was put down to recipient T cells and intrathymic progenitors that had survived conditioning. Over subsequent months, a decline in hyperexpanded clone frequencies was noted, and after one year, T-cell counts and TCRbeta diversity were mostly ascribed to newly produced T cells. Apparently early alphabetaT-cell count recovery about two months after transplant reportedly relied on only several hundred rapidly expanded clones derived from non-depleted graft cells.

The sequence is built from TRBV4-2 and TRBJ2-7; 11 bases in between match TRBD2. The receptor's source is a female patient aged 2-10 years who had a stem cell transplant for Fanconi anemia, so the T cells may come from the graft donor. Sample: peripheral blood, taken 360 days after TCRalphabeta/CD19-depleted stem cell transplant. The CDR3 region reads CASSRGDSGGEYEQYF. The DNA sequence follows: TGTGCCAGCAGCCGGGGGGATAGCGGGGGGGAATACGAGCAGTACTTC.